This T cell receptor beta chain was retrieved from a study of shared clonotypes between healthy human individuals. This clone was counted ten times or more. TCRdb keeps only in-frame clones here, not all; method: immunoSEQ multiplex PCR. The sample gives 450,000 to 600,000 clones, 70% to 80% of which show up once; less than 15% is in the top ten. Trimming at V came to 5 bases and at J to 0 bases, leaving 3 bases not matched to a gene. Germline assignment: CDR1 SNHLY and CDR2 FYNNEI. This CDR3 has 14 residues. The TCR sequence derives from a middle-aged woman in good health. Some clones in this sample may be carry-over from other donors' samples. This chain uses TRBV2 with TRBJ1-2, with 7 bases identical to TRBD1. Sequences were obtained from PBMCs. The CDR3 reads CASSPQGTNYGYTF. CDR3 nucleotide sequence: TGTGCCAGCAGTCCACAGGGGACTAACTATGGCTACACCTTC.